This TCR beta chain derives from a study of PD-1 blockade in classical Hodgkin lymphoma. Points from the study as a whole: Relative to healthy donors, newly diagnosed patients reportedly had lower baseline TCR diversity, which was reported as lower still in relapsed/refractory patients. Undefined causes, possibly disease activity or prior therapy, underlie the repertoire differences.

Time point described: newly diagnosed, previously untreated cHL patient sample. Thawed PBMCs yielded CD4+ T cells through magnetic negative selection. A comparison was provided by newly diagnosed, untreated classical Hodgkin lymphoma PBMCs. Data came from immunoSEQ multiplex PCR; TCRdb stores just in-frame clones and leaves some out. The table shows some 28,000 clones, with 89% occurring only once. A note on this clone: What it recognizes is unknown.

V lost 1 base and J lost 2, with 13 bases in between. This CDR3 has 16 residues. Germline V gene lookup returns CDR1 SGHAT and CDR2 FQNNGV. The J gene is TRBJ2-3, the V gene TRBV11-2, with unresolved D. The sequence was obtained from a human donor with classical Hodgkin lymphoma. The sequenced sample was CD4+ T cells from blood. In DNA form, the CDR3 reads TGTGCCAGCAGCTTAGCGGATCTCCGAAACACAGATACGCAGTATTTT. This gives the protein CASSLADLRNTDTQYF. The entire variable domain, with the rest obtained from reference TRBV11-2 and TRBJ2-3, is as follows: EAGVAQSPRYKIIEKRQSVAFWCNPISGHATLYWYQQILGQGPKLLIQFQNNGVVDDSQLPKDRFSAERLKGVDSTLKIQPAKLEDSAVYLCASSLADLRNTDTQYFGPGTRLTVL.